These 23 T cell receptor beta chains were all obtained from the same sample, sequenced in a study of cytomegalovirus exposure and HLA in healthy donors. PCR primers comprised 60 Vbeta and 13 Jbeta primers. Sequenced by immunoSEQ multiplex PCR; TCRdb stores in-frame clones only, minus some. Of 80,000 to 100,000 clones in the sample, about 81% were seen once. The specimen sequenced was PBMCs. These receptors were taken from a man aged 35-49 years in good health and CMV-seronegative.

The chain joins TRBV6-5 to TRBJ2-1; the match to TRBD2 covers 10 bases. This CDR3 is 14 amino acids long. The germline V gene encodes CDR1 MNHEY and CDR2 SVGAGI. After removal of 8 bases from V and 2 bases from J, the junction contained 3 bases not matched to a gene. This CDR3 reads CASCSGGPYNEQFF. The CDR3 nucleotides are TGTGCCAGCTGTAGCGGGGGGCCCTACAATGAGCAGTTCTTC.

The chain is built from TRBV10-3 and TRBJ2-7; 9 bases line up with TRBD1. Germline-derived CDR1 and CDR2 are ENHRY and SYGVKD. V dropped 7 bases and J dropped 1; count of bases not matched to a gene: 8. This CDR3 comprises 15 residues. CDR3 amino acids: CAIMSSGQGSYEQYF. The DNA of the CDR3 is TGTGCCATCATGAGTTCGGGACAGGGATCCTACGAGCAGTACTTC.

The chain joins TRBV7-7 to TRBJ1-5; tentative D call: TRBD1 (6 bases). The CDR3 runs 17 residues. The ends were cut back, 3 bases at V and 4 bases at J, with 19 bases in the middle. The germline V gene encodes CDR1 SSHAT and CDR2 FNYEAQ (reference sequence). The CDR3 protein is CASSFIQSGQKNQPQHF. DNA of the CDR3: TGTGCCAGCAGCTTTATTCAGTCCGGACAGAAGAATCAGCCCCAGCATTTT.

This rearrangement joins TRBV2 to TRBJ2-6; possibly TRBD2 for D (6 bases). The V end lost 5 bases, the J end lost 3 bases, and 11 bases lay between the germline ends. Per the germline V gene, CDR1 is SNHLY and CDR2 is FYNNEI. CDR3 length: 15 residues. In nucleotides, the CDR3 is TGTGCCAGCAGTTCCCGGACTATTGGGGCCAACGTCCTGACTTTC. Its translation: CASSSRTIGANVLTF.

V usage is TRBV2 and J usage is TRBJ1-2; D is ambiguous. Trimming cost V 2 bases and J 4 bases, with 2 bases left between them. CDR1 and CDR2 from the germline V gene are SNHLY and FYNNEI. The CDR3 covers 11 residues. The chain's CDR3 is CASSERYGYTF. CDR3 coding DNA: TGTGCCAGCAGTGAACGCTATGGCTACACCTTC. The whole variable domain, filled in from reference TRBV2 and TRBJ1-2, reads EPEVTQTPSHQVTQMGQEVILRCVPISNHLYFYWYRQILGQKVEFLVSFYNNEISEKSEIFDDQFSVERPDGSNFTLKIRSTKLEDSAMYFCASSERYGYTFGSGTRLTVV.

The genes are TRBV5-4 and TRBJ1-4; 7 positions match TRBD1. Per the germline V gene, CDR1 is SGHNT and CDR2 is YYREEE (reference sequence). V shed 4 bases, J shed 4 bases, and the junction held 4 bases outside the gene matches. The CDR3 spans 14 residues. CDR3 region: CASSPGQLNEKLFF. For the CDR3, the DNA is TGTGCCAGCAGCCCGGGACAGCTTAATGAAAAACTGTTTTTT. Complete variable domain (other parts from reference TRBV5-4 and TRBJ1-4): ETGVTQSPTHLIKTRGQQVTLRCSSQSGHNTVSWYQQALGQGPQFIFQYYREEENGRGNFPPRFSGLQFPNYSSELNVNALELDDSALYLCASSPGQLNEKLFFGSGTQLSVL.

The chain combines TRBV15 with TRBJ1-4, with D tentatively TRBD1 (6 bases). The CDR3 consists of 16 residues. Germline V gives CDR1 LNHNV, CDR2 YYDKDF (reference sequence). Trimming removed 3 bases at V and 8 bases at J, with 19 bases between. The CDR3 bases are TGTGCCACCAGCAGGAGAAATACAGGGAGAGGGGAAAAACTGTTTTTT. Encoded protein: CATSRRNTGRGEKLFF. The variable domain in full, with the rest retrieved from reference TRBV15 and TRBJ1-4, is DAMVIQNPRYQVTQFGKPVTLSCSQTLNHNVMYWYQQKSSQAPKLLFHYYDKDFNNEADTPDNFQSRRPNTSFCFLDIRSPGLGDTAMYLCATSRRNTGRGEKLFFGSGTQLSVL.

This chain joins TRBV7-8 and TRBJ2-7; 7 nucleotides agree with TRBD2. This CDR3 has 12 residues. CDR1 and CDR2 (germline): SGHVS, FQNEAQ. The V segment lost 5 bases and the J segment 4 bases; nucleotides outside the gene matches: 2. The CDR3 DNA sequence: TGTGCCAGCAGCCAGGGACTATACGAGCAGTACTTC. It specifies CASSQGLYEQYF.

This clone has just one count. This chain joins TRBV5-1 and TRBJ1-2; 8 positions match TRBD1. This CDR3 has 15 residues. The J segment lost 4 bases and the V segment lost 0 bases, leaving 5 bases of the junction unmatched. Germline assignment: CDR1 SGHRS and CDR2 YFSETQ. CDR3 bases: TGCGCCAGCAGCTTGGAAGTACAGGGGGGCTATGGCTACACCTTC. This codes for CASSLEVQGGYGYTF.

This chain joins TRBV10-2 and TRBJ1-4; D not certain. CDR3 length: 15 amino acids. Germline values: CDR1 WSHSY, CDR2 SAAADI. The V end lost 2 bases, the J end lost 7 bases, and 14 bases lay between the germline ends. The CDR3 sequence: CASSESRQSGEKLFF. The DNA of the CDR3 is TGCGCCAGCAGTGAGAGTCGGCAATCAGGTGAAAAACTGTTTTTT.

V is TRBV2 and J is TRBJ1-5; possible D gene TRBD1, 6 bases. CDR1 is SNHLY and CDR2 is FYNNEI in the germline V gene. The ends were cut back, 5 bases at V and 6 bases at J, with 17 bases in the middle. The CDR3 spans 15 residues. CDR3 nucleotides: TGTGCCAGCAGTCCACAAGACAGGACGGGTCAGCCCCAGCATTTT. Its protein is CASSPQDRTGQPQHF.

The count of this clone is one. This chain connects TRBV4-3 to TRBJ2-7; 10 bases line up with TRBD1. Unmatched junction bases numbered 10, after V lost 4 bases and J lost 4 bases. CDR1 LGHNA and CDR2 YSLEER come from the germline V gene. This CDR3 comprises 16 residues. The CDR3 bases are TGCGCCAGCAGCCGGAGCCAGACAGGGGGCGGGTACGAGCAGTACTTC. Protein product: CASSRSQTGGGYEQYF.

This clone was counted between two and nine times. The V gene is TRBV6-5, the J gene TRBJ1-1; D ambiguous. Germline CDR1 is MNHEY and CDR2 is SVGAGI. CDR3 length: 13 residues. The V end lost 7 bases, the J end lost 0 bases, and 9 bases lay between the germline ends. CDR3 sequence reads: CASTGNLNTEAFF. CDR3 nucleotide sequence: TGTGCCAGCACAGGTAACTTGAACACTGAAGCTTTCTTT.

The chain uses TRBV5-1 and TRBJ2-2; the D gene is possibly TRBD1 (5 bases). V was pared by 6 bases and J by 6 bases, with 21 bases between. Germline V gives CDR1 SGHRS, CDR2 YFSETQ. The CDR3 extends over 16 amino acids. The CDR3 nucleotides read TGCGCCAGCACCTTTGGCGAAGGCAGGGCGGCCGGGGAGCTGTTTTTT. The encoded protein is CASTFGEGRAAGELFF.

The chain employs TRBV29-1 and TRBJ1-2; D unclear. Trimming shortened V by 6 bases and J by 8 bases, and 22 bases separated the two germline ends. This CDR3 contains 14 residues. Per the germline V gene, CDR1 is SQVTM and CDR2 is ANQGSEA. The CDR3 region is CSVSSLTSSTGYTF. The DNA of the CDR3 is TGCAGCGTCTCCAGCCTGACAAGTTCGACAGGCTACACCTTC.

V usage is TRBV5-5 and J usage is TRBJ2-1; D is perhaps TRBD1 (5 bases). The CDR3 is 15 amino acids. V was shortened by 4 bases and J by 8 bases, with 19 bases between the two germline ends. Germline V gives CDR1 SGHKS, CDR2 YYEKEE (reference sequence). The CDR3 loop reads CASSPLTVGVDEQFF. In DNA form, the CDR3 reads TGTGCCAGCAGCCCGCTGACGGTAGGGGTCGATGAGCAGTTCTTC.

The CDR3 DNA follows: TGCGCCAGCAGCCAAGTGGACAGAGACAATGAGCAGTTCTTC. Translated: CASSQVDRDNEQFF. The chain is built from TRBV4-1 and TRBJ2-1; a possible D gene is TRBD1 (6 bases). CDR1 is MGHRA, CDR2 YSYEKL, per germline. CDR3 length: 14 amino acids. V dropped 1 base and J dropped 5 bases, with 9 bases sitting between them.

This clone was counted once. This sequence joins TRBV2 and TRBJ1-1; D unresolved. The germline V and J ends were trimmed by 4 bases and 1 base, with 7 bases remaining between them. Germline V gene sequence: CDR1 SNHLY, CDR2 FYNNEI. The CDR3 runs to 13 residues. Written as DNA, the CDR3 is TGTGCCAGCAGTGCTGGGCAGAACACTGAAGCTTTCTTT. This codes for CASSAGQNTEAFF.

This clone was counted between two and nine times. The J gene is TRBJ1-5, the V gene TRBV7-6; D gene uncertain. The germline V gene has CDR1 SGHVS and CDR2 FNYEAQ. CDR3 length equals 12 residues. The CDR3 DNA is TGTGCGGTTCCCGGGGAATATCAGCCCCAGCATTTT. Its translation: CAVPGEYQPQHF.

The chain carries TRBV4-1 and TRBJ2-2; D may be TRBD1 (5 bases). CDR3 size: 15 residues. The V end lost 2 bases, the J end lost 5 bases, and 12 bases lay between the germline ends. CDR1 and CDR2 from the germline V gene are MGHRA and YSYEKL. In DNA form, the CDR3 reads TGCGCCAGCAGCCAACCCACGACAGCGACCGGGGAGCTGTTTTTT. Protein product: CASSQPTTATGELFF.

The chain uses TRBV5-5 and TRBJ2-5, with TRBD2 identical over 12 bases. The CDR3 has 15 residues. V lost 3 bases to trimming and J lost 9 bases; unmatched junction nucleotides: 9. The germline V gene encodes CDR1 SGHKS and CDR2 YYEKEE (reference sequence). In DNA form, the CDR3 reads TGTGCCAGCAGCTGGACTAGCGGGGCCCGGTTGGCCCAGTACTTC. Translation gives CASSWTSGARLAQYF.

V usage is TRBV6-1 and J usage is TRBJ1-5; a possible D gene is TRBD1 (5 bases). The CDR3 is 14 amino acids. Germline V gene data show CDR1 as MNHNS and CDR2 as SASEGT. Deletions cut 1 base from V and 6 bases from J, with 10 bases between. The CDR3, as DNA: TGTGCCAGCAGTGAAGTGGGGGGGGGTCAGCCCCAGCATTTT. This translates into CASSEVGGGQPQHF.

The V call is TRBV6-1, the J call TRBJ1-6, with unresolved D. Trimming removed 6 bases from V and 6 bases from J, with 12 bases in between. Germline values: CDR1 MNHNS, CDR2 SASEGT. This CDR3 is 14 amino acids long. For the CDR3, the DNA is TGTGCCAGCAGGGGCCCTCTTACTAATTCACCCCTCCACTTT. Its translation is CASRGPLTNSPLHF.